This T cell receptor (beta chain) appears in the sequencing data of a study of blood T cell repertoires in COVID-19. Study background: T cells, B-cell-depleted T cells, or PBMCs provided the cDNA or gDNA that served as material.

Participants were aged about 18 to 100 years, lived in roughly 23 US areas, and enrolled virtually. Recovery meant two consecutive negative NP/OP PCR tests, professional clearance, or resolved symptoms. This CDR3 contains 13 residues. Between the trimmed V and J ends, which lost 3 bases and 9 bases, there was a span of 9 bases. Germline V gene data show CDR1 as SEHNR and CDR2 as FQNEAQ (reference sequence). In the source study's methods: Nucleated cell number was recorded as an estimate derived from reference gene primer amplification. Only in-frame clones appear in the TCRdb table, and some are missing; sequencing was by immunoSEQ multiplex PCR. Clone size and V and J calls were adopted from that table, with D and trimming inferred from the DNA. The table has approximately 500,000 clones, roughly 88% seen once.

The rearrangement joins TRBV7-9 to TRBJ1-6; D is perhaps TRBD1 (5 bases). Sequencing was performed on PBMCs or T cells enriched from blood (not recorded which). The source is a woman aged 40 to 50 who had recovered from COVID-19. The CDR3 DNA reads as TGTGCCAGCAGCTTCGCCCAGGGTTCACCCCTCCACTTT. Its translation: CASSFAQGSPLHF.